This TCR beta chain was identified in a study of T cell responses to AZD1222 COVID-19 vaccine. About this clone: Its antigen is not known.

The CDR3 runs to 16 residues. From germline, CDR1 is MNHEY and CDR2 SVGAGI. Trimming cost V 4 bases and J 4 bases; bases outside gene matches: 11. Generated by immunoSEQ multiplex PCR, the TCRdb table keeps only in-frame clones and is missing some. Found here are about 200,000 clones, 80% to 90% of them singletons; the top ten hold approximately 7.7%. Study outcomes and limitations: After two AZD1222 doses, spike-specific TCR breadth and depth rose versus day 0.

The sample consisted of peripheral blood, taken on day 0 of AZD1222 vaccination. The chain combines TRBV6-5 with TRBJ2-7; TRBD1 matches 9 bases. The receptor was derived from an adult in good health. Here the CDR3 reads CASSSPFGTGTYEQYF. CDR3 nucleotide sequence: TGTGCCAGCAGTTCCCCATTTGGGACAGGGACTTACGAGCAGTACTTC.